This passage covers 7 T cell receptor beta chains from one sample sequenced in a study of blood T cells in healthy people across ages (dated by TCRdb to between 2014 and 2016). The library was generated by 5' RACE. The reads were generated on an Illumina HiSeq 2500. A second PCR of roughly 6 to 11 cycles was performed with a sample-barcoded 5' primer and a J-beta primer mix. The public reads were quality trimmed at Q25 with fastp and then assembled into clones with MiXCR by TCRdb, keeping productive beta chains. Records with the same CDR3 protein are collapsed into one entry carrying the most frequent genes and DNA. In all, the sample holds under 2 million distinct CDR3 sequences, and roughly 32% of those were seen once. About 11% of the sample is in the top ten clones. Sequencing was carried out using blood. These receptor sequences come from a woman in her 30s in good health.

V gene TRBV29-1 combines with J gene TRBJ2-1; 12 bases fit TRBD2. The CDR3 has 14 residues. CDR1 and CDR2 (germline): SQVTM, ANQGSEA. The CDR3 protein is CTGRDLAGGDEQFF. The CDR3 bases are TGCACAGGCCGGGACCTAGCGGGAGGGGATGAGCAGTTCTTC.

A few counts support this clonotype. The gene calls are TRBV30 and TRBJ2-7; no clear D gene. Trimming stripped 2 bases from V and 3 bases from J, with 8 bases between. Per the germline V gene, CDR1 is GTSNPN and CDR2 is SVGIG (reference sequence). The CDR3 is 12 residues long. The CDR3 DNA reads as TGTGCCTGGAGTCTAAACTTCTACGAGCAGTACTTC. Translated: CAWSLNFYEQYF.

The chain has TRBV4-1 and TRBJ1-2, with 7 bases identical to TRBD1. J gave up 0 bases and V 2 bases, and 6 bases lay outside the gene matches. Germline loops: CDR1 MGHRA, CDR2 YSYEKL. There are 16 residues in the CDR3. The DNA for the CDR3 is TGCGCCAGCAGCCAATCCAGACAGGGAACTAACTATGGCTACACCTTC. Amino acid sequence: CASSQSRQGTNYGYTF.

This clonotype has only a few counts. The V gene is TRBV28, the J gene TRBJ2-4; TRBD2 might be the D (6 bases). The DNA end is more similar to TRBJ2-7, so the J call may be wrong. The CDR3 is 15 amino acids. The germline gives CDR1 MDHEN, CDR2 SYDVKM. CDR3: CASSLGGWGRVEQYF. The CDR3 DNA reads as TGTGCCAGCAGTTTAGGGGGGTGGGGCAGGGTCGAGCAGTACTTC.

This clonotype was counted a few times. The chain is built from TRBV10-3 and TRBJ2-5; D gene uncertain. CDR3 size: 15 residues. Trimming shortened V by 0 bases and J by 1 base, and 9 bases separated the two germline ends. Germline CDR1 is ENHRY and CDR2 is SYGVKD. The CDR3 reads CAISESSAFQETQYF. In DNA form, the CDR3 reads TGTGCCATCAGTGAGTCGAGTGCCTTCCAAGAGACCCAGTACTTC.

The CDR3 is CASTTGAGEQYF. CDR3 nucleotide sequence: TGTGCCAGCACTACAGGGGCTGGGGAGCAGTACTTC. The rearrangement uses TRBV27 and TRBJ2-5, with TRBD1 matching over 7 bases. The CDR3 loop spans 12 amino acids. V was pared by 7 bases and J by 11 bases, with 10 bases of the junction left unmatched. CDR1 MNHEY and CDR2 SMNVEV come from the germline V gene (reference sequence).

This clonotype came up a few times. The chain uses TRBV2 and TRBJ2-7; D may match TRBD1 or TRBD2 (5 bases each). This CDR3 contains 13 residues. Germline CDR1 reads SNHLY; CDR2 reads FYNNEI. V was pared by 6 bases and J by 2 bases, with 11 bases between. CDR3 coding DNA: TGTGCCAGCAGGTGGGACGGAGCCTACGAGCAGTACTTC. This codes for CASRWDGAYEQYF.